One TCR beta chain is described in this entry. As yet, its antigen is unknown. The sample is drawn from a study of blood T cells in healthy people across ages. The study, taken as a whole, reports: Without sorted subsets, naive and antigen-experienced compartments could not be conclusively compared.

A sample-barcoded 5' primer and a J-beta primer mix were used in a second PCR of roughly 7 to 11 cycles. TCRdb redid the calling of the 5' RACE reads with MiXCR, one entry per CDR3 protein. The data hold hundreds of thousands of distinct CDR3 sequences, with more than 25% observed a single time. V shed 3 bases and J shed 0 bases, with 9 bases lying between them. The CDR3 covers 14 residues. The germline gives CDR1 SGDLS, CDR2 YYNGEE. The sequencing input was blood. V is TRBV9 and J is TRBJ1-2; D is undetermined. This TCR derives from a woman older than 75 in good health. The CDR3 loop is CASSARTANYGYTF. CDR3 nucleotides: TGTGCCAGCAGCGCTCGGACGGCTAACTATGGCTACACCTTC.